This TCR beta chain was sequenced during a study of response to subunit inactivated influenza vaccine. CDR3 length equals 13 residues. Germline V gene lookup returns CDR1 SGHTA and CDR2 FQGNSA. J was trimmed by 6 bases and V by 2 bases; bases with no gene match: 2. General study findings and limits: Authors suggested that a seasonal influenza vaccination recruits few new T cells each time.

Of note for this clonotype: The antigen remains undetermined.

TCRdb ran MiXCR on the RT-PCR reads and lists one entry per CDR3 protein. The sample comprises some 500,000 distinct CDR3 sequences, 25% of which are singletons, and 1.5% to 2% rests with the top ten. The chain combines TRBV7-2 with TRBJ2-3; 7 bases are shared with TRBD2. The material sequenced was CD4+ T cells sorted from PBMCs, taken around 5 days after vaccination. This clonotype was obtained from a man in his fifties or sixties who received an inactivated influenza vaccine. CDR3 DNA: TGTGCCAGCAGCTTACAAGCGGGGGATACGCAGTATTTT. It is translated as CASSLQAGDTQYF.